The 10 T cell receptor beta chains in this list originate from one sample, sequenced in a study of T cells after yellow fever vaccination. MiXCR, run by TCRdb on the 5' RACE reads, gives a single entry per CDR3 protein. The sample holds 300,000 or so distinct CDR3 sequences, 8.5% to 10% seen once. This material consisted of CD4+ T cells sorted from PBMCs, taken 5 days after the yellow fever booster vaccination. The receptor source for this set is a young man who received the YFV17D yellow fever vaccine.

The chain carries TRBV20-1 and TRBJ2-3, with D perhaps matching TRBD1 or TRBD2 (5 bases each). The CDR3 spans 12 residues. The ends were cut back, 6 bases at V and 1 base at J, with 8 bases in the middle. Germline CDR1 is DFQATT and CDR2 is SNEGSKA (reference sequence). The CDR3 DNA is TGCAGTGCCTTGGGGGGCACAGATACGCAGTATTTT. Its protein product is CSALGGTDTQYF.

This chain links TRBV6-5 with TRBJ1-5; D ambiguous. The germline V and J ends were trimmed by 0 bases and 2 bases, with 11 bases remaining between them. The CDR3 covers 16 residues. Looked up from germline, CDR1 is MNHEY and CDR2 is SVGAGI. For the CDR3, the DNA is TGTGCCAGCAGTTACTCGAATAGGGCGGGCAATCAGCCCCAGCATTTT. This translates into CASSYSNRAGNQPQHF.

The chain employs TRBV7-3 and TRBJ1-6, with no clear D. The CDR3 is 14 amino acids. The germline CDR1 and CDR2 sequences are SGHTA and FQGTGA. V was trimmed by 2 bases and J by 10 bases, leaving 12 bases between them. The CDR3 loop is CASSLLAVGSPLHF. CDR3 sequence (DNA): TGTGCCAGCAGCTTACTAGCTGTCGGGTCACCCCTCCACTTT.

V is TRBV5-1 and J is TRBJ2-1; D possibly uses TRBD1 or TRBD2 (6 bases each). Trimming took off 4 bases at V and 0 bases at J, with 14 bases between the two ends. Per germline, CDR1 SGHRS and CDR2 YFSETQ. This CDR3 has 16 residues. The CDR3: CASSLVGGSSYNEQFF. Written as DNA, the CDR3 is TGCGCCAGCAGCCTGGTAGGGGGGAGCTCCTACAATGAGCAGTTCTTC.

This clonotype has more than one count but fewer than ten. This chain joins TRBV4-3 and TRBJ2-4, with D perhaps TRBD1 (7 bases). CDR1 LGHNA and CDR2 YSLEER come from the germline V gene. Trimming left V 0 bases short and J 11 bases short, with 11 bases between. CDR3 length equals 13 residues. The chain's CDR3 is CASSQDGGGVQYF. DNA for the CDR3: TGCGCCAGCAGCCAAGATGGAGGGGGCGTTCAGTACTTC.

V is TRBV19 and J is TRBJ1-6, with D uncertain. The CDR3 contains 13 residues. The V end lost 4 bases, the J end lost 7 bases, and 8 bases lay between the germline ends. CDR1 is LNHDA, CDR2 SQIVND, per germline (reference sequence). The CDR3 nucleotides are TGTGCCAGTAGTACCCCACAGAATTCACCCCTCCACTTT. Translated: CASSTPQNSPLHF.

This clonotype was detected only a few times. The V and J genes are TRBV19 and TRBJ2-3; TRBD1 aligns across 7 bases. The CDR3 spans 14 residues. The germline V gene has CDR1 LNHDA and CDR2 SQIVND (reference sequence). Losses at the gene ends were 9 bases for V and 2 bases for J; bases not matched to a gene: 8. The CDR3 loop is CARSVQGDTDTQYF. The CDR3 DNA is TGTGCCAGATCCGTCCAGGGGGACACAGATACGCAGTATTTT.

There are a few counts of this clonotype. This chain uses TRBV5-1 with TRBJ2-3, with D unclear. With 0 bases removed from V and 3 bases from J, the gap between germline ends came to 11 bases. This CDR3 has 15 residues. Germline-derived CDR1 and CDR2 are SGHRS and YFSETQ. The DNA of the CDR3 is TGCGCCAGCAGCTTGGGGCAGCTGGTGACAGATACGCAGTATTTT. Translated: CASSLGQLVTDTQYF.

This rearrangement joins TRBV6-2 or TRBV6-3 to TRBJ2-1, with 9 bases lining up with TRBD1. This CDR3 region has 15 residues. J gave up 4 bases and V 7 bases, and 8 bases lay outside the gene matches. Germline CDR1 and CDR2: MNHEY and SVGEGT. The DNA of the CDR3 is TGTGCCAGCAATATACAGGGGGCGGGTTACAATGAGCAGTTCTTC. Protein: CASNIQGAGYNEQFF.

This clonotype came up a few times. The chain couples TRBV2 to TRBJ2-7; 7 bases are shared with TRBD2. Per the germline V gene, CDR1 is SNHLY and CDR2 is FYNNEI. This CDR3 has 15 residues. V was clipped by 5 bases and J by 0 bases; unmatched bases: 7. CDR3 bases: TGTGCCAGCAGTCGGGAGGAGGCGAGCTCCTACGAGCAGTACTTC. Amino acids: CASSREEASSYEQYF.